This T cell receptor beta chain was sequenced for a study of immune evolution from preneoplasia to lung adenocarcinoma. Remarks on this clone: Its antigen is not known.

Measured with immunoSEQ multiplex PCR; TCRdb has only the in-frame clones, and not every one. The sample holds thousands of clones; 81% are singletons and the top ten take about 9.1%. Germline lookup yields CDR1 SGHTA and CDR2 FQGNSA. CDR3 length: 15 residues. V was pared by 1 base and J by 8 bases, with 14 bases between. Study-wide results and caveats: Normal lung had highest clonality; later lesions appeared denser, more diverse.

Patient tissue came from resections in Japan or China, 2014–2017. Two lung cancer pathologists independently confirmed each histologic diagnosis. The specimen sequenced was FFPE adjacent normal lung tissue. The rearrangement uses TRBV7-2 and TRBJ1-4, with D maybe TRBD1 (6 bases). The clonotype was recovered from a person aged 60 to 85 with lung adenocarcinoma. The CDR3 nucleotides read TGTGCCAGCAGCTTAGGAGGGGGACTTCGGGAAAAACTGTTTTTT. Its protein is CASSLGGGLREKLFF.